The next 5 T cell receptor beta chains were all read from a single sample in a study of Ad26.COV2.S vaccination and SARS-CoV-2 variants. Treatment denoted: roughly 18 received Ad26.COV2.S at low or high dose, single or two shots; about 5 received placebo; per-sample allocation not given. Sampling took place 63 days after the first vaccine or placebo injection. The protocol was immunoSEQ multiplex PCR, while the TCRdb copy is restricted to in-frame clones and leaves out a portion. Of almost 400,000 clones listed, 70% to 90% are singletons. This material consisted of peripheral blood, taken in a trial of Ad26.COV2.S vaccine versus placebo. These receptors all stem from a person between 18 and 65 years old who received the Ad26.COV2.S COVID-19 vaccine or a placebo.

This clone was found a few times. J is TRBJ2-2 and V is TRBV6-4, with D maybe TRBD2 (5 bases). The CDR3 consists of 16 residues. Germline-derived CDR1 and CDR2 are MRHNA and SNTAGT. V lost 6 bases and J lost 6, with 20 bases in between. The CDR3 spells CASSLGGGEGPGELFF. CDR3 DNA sequence: TGTGCCAGCAGCCTTGGTGGCGGTGAGGGTCCCGGGGAGCTGTTTTTT.

The J gene is TRBJ2-1, the V gene TRBV5-4; D ambiguous. Trimming took 2 bases from V and 7 from J, leaving 10 bases between them. The CDR3 totals 13 residues. The germline V gene has CDR1 SGHNT and CDR2 YYREEE (reference sequence). In DNA, the CDR3 is TGTGCCAGCAGCTTCAACTCCCGAAATGAGCAGTTCTTC. As protein: CASSFNSRNEQFF.

The J gene is TRBJ2-2, the V gene TRBV27; D gene unclear. Germline lookup yields CDR1 MNHEY and CDR2 SMNVEV (reference sequence). The CDR3 runs to 14 residues. Trimming cost V 2 bases and J 6 bases, with 10 bases left between them. CDR3 sequence: CASSLNPPAGELFF. In DNA form, the CDR3 reads TGTGCCAGCAGTTTAAACCCTCCCGCCGGGGAGCTGTTTTTT.

The rearrangement joins TRBV5-1 to TRBJ2-1; 8 bases are shared with TRBD2. Germline V gene lookup returns CDR1 SGHRS and CDR2 YFSETQ. CDR3 length: 16 residues. After removal of 0 bases from V and 10 bases from J, the junction contained 12 bases not matched to a gene. The CDR3 bases are TGCGCCAGCAGCTTGGCCGGGGGTGCGGGAGGAGTCGAGCAGTTCTTC. The encoded protein is CASSLAGGAGGVEQFF.

This clone occurred a few times. The gene calls are TRBV5-1 and TRBJ2-2; 9 nucleotides line up with TRBD1. Per germline, CDR1 SGHRS and CDR2 YFSETQ. The junction had 8 bases not matched to a gene; V was cut back by 4 bases and J by 7 bases. CDR3 length equals 15 residues. The CDR3: CASSHITGGLGELFF. The CDR3 DNA reads as TGCGCCAGCAGCCACATTACAGGGGGCCTCGGGGAGCTGTTTTTT.